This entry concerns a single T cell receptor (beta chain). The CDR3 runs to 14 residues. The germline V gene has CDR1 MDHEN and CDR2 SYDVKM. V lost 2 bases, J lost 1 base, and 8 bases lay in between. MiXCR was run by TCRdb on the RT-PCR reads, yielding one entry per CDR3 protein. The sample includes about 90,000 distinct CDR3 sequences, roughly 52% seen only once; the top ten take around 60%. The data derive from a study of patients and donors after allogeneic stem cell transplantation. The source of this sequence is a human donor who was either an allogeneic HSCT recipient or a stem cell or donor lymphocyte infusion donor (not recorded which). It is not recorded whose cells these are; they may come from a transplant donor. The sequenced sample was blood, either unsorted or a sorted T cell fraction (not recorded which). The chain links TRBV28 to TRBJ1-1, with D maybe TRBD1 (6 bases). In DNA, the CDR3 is TGTGCCAGCAGTTTAGGGACACAGAACACTGAAGCTTTCTTT. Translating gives CASSLGTQNTEAFF. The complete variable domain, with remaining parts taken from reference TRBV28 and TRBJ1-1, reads DVKVTQSSRYLVKRTGEKVFLECVQDMDHENMFWYRQDPGLGLRLIYFSYDVKMKEKGDIPEGYSVSREKKERFSLILESASTNQTSMYLCASSLGTQNTEAFFGQGTRLTVV.